One sample yielded the 29 T cell receptor beta chains listed below, sequenced in a study of CD4 T cells in relation to SARS-CoV-2 and coronaviruses. Unexposed donor CD4+ T cells date from 2011-2018, before the COVID-19 pandemic. The cells were cultured for roughly 11 days before CD4+ T cells were isolated. Assay: immunoSEQ multiplex PCR; the TCRdb copy retains only in-frame clones and omits some. The sample has 21,000 or so clones; over 65% are singletons. No antigens are known for them. The sequenced sample consisted of CD4+ T cells from PBMCs, cultured in vitro. The receptors originated from a human donor in good health.

The V call is TRBV24-1, the J call TRBJ2-5; TRBD2 agrees at 15 bases. The CDR3 contains 15 residues. CDR1 is KGHDR, CDR2 SFDVKD, per germline. V shed 9 bases, J shed 5 bases, and the junction held 6 bases outside the gene matches. Here the CDR3 reads CATSTGTSGRETQYF. The DNA of the CDR3 is TGTGCCACCTCTACCGGGACTAGCGGGAGGGAGACCCAGTACTTC.

This chain links TRBV29-1 with TRBJ2-1, with D unresolved. The CDR3 spans 12 residues. Germline lookup yields CDR1 SQVTM and CDR2 ANQGSEA. V was trimmed by 2 bases and J by 7 bases, leaving 9 bases between them. CDR3 sequence (DNA): TGCAGCGTTGAAAAGTCTGGGAATGAGCAGTTCTTC. Its translation is CSVEKSGNEQFF.

The gene calls are TRBV7-2 and TRBJ1-1; the D gene is possibly TRBD1 (5 bases). Germline V gene data show CDR1 as SGHTA and CDR2 as FQGNSA. V was clipped by 5 bases and J by 6 bases, with 13 bases between them. The CDR3 covers 13 residues. CDR3 DNA: TGTGCCAGCAGCCACTACGAGGGGCCTGAAGCTTTCTTT. Residues: CASSHYEGPEAFF.

The V call is TRBV5-1, the J call TRBJ2-1; no clear D. The ends were cut back, 4 bases at V and 2 bases at J, with 13 bases in the middle. This CDR3 spans 15 amino acids. Germline CDR1 reads SGHRS; CDR2 reads YFSETQ. This CDR3 is CASSPFLSAYNEQFF. In DNA, the CDR3 is TGCGCCAGCAGCCCCTTTTTATCGGCCTACAATGAGCAGTTCTTC.

DNA for the CDR3: TGTGCCTGGGGTCGTGTCTCCTACGAGCAGTACTTC. This encodes CAWGRVSYEQYF. This chain joins TRBV30 and TRBJ2-7; D unresolved. Germline V gene sequence: CDR1 GTSNPN, CDR2 SVGIG (reference sequence). CDR3 length equals 12 residues. V shed 5 bases and J shed 0 bases, with 8 bases lying between them.

J is TRBJ2-6 and V is TRBV5-1; no reliable D call. The germline V gene encodes CDR1 SGHRS and CDR2 YFSETQ. Trimming took 7 bases from V and 0 from J, leaving 8 bases between them. The CDR3 runs to 14 residues. The DNA for the CDR3 is TGCGCCAGCGATCGATACTCTGGGGCCAACGTCCTGACTTTC. It encodes CASDRYSGANVLTF. Filled out from reference TRBV5-1 and TRBJ2-6, the complete variable domain reads KAGVTQTPRYLIKTRGQQVTLSCSPISGHRSVSWYQQTPGQGLQFLFEYFSETQRNKGNFPGRFSGRQFSNSRSEMNVSTLELGDSALYLCASDRYSGANVLTFGAGSRLTVL.

This clone was picked up a small number of times. The chain employs TRBV27 and TRBJ1-6; 10 bases map to TRBD1. Losses at the gene ends were 3 bases for V and 8 bases for J; bases not matched to a gene: 1. In germline, CDR1 is MNHEY, CDR2 SMNVEV (reference sequence). The CDR3 loop spans 14 amino acids. In DNA form, the CDR3 reads TGTGCCAGCAGTTTGACAGGGGGCGATTCACCCCTCCACTTT. Its translation: CASSLTGGDSPLHF.

The chain uses TRBV2 and TRBJ2-2; D perhaps matches TRBD2 (10 bases). The germline V gene has CDR1 SNHLY and CDR2 FYNNEI. This CDR3 is built from 22 residues. Between the trimmed V and J ends, which lost 6 bases and 3 bases, there was a span of 35 bases. For the CDR3, the DNA is TGTGCCAGCAGCGTCCCGGGACAGGGACTAGCGCCTATAGGGGCGGACACCGGGGAGCTGTTTTTT. Translated: CASSVPGQGLAPIGADTGELFF. The full variable domain, with the rest looked up from reference TRBV2 and TRBJ2-2, is EPEVTQTPSHQVTQMGQEVILRCVPISNHLYFYWYRQILGQKVEFLVSFYNNEISEKSEIFDDQFSVERPDGSNFTLKIRSTKLEDSAMYFCASSVPGQGLAPIGADTGELFFGEGSRLTVL.

The chain is built from TRBV25-1 and TRBJ1-4; the D is unclear. This CDR3 is 16 amino acids long. Germline V gene sequence: CDR1 MGHDK, CDR2 SYGVNS. Trimming cost V 1 base and J 2 bases, with 11 bases left between them. This chain's CDR3 is CASSELGNPTNEKLFF. CDR3 bases: TGTGCCAGCAGTGAATTGGGGAATCCTACTAATGAAAAACTGTTTTTT.

This rearrangement joins TRBV5-8 to TRBJ2-2, with TRBD1 matching over 9 bases. V gave up 0 bases and J gave up 4 bases; unmatched junction bases: 1. CDR3 length: 15 amino acids. CDR1 is SGHTS and CDR2 is YDEGEE in the germline V gene. The CDR3 spells CASSLDRGRTGELFF. In DNA, the CDR3 is TGTGCCAGCAGCTTGGACAGGGGGCGCACCGGGGAGCTGTTTTTT.

The V and J genes are TRBV28 and TRBJ1-1, with 7 positions matching TRBD1. Germline assignment: CDR1 MDHEN and CDR2 SYDVKM. Unmatched junction bases numbered 5, after V lost 0 bases and J lost 1 base. This CDR3 comprises 16 residues. DNA of the CDR3: TGTGCCAGCAGTTTATGGACCGGGACAGAGAACACTGAAGCTTTCTTT. It yields the protein CASSLWTGTENTEAFF.

The chain links TRBV18 to TRBJ2-7; TRBD2 aligns across 11 bases. Germline loops: CDR1 KGHSH, CDR2 LQKENI. The CDR3 is 16 residues long. The V segment lost 0 bases and the J segment 6 bases; nucleotides outside the gene matches: 7. The CDR3 coding sequence is TGTGCCAGCTCACCACCGGGACTAGCGGATTCCGTCGAGCAGTACTTC. Its translation: CASSPPGLADSVEQYF.

The J gene is TRBJ2-7, the V gene TRBV5-4; 8 bases are a match to TRBD1. V dropped 4 bases and J dropped 2; count of bases not matched to a gene: 8. Germline V gives CDR1 SGHNT, CDR2 YYREEE (reference sequence). The CDR3 extends over 15 amino acids. In DNA, the CDR3 is TGTGCCAGCAGCCCACAGGGGGTCGGGACCTACGAGCAGTACTTC. Its protein product is CASSPQGVGTYEQYF.

The genes are TRBV3-1 (or the pseudogene TRBV3-2) and TRBJ2-7; TRBD2 agrees at 10 bases. Germline lookup yields CDR1 LGHDT and CDR2 YNNKEL (reference sequence). The CDR3 contains 15 residues. V shed 0 bases and J 10 bases; nucleotides not matched to a gene: 9. For the CDR3, the DNA is TGTGCCAGCAGCCAAGACACTAGCGGGGCGTACGGACAGTACTTC. It yields the protein CASSQDTSGAYGQYF.

This chain joins TRBV12-5 and TRBJ2-7, with D possibly TRBD1 on 6 matching bases. Germline V gene data show CDR1 as LGHNT and CDR2 as FRNRAP. The CDR3 extends over 13 amino acids. Between the trimmed V and J ends, which lost 1 base and 3 bases, there was a span of 7 bases. CDR3 nucleotide sequence: TGTGCTAGTGGTTTGGGGACAGTCTACGAGCAGTACTTC. Amino acids: CASGLGTVYEQYF.

The gene calls are TRBV6-5 and TRBJ1-6; no clear D gene. Trimming took 2 bases from V and 5 from J, leaving 4 bases between them. This CDR3 comprises 13 residues. Germline V gene lookup returns CDR1 MNHEY and CDR2 SVGAGI. The CDR3 bases are TGTGCCAGCAGTTACACGGATAATTCACCCCTCCACTTT. It codes for CASSYTDNSPLHF.

This chain links TRBV7-9 with TRBJ2-1; D gene uncertain. Germline CDR1 and CDR2: SEHNR and FQNEAQ (reference sequence). This CDR3 spans 15 amino acids. The ends were cut back, 5 bases at V and 0 bases at J, with 11 bases in the middle. The CDR3 DNA reads as TGTGCCAGCAGCCCCCTAATGCCCTCCTACAATGAGCAGTTCTTC. Protein sequence: CASSPLMPSYNEQFF.

This clone was seen a handful of times. The chain uses TRBV7-9 and TRBJ1-2, with D possibly TRBD1 on 5 matching bases. The ends were cut back, 4 bases at V and 4 bases at J, with 13 bases in the middle. The germline gives CDR1 SEHNR, CDR2 FQNEAQ (reference sequence). The CDR3 loop spans 14 amino acids. The CDR3 sequence is CASSSIRDGYGYTF. Here the CDR3 DNA reads TGTGCCAGCAGCTCGATAAGGGACGGCTATGGCTACACCTTC.

This clone was picked up one time. The rearrangement uses TRBV28 and TRBJ1-2; 7 positions match TRBD1. CDR1 and CDR2 (germline): MDHEN, SYDVKM. The CDR3 sequence is 15 residues long. Trimming took 7 bases from V and 5 from J; bases not matched to a gene: 13. CDR3 amino acids: CASTLGREQGYGYTF. The CDR3 DNA reads TGTGCCAGCACCCTAGGCAGGGAACAGGGGTATGGCTACACCTTC.

Here the CDR3 reads CSVDRAGSPYEQYF. The CDR3 DNA reads TGCAGCGTTGATCGAGCGGGAAGCCCCTACGAGCAGTACTTC. This chain uses TRBV29-1 with TRBJ2-7, with TRBD2 identical over 7 bases. In germline, CDR1 is SQVTM, CDR2 ANQGSEA. Trimming cost V 3 bases and J 2 bases; bases outside gene matches: 7. The CDR3 covers 14 residues.

The J gene is TRBJ1-4, the V gene TRBV23-1; D is unclear. TRBV23-1 has ORF status, its function being uncertain. The CDR3 totals 18 residues. Trimming left V 0 bases short and J 8 bases short, with 22 bases between. The DNA of the CDR3 is TGCGCCAGCAGTCAATCCGCGAGGAAAGCCTGTCTAGAGGAAAAACTGTTTTTT. Its translation is CASSQSARKACLEEKLFF.

The V and J genes are TRBV2 and TRBJ2-3; D not certain. Per the germline V gene, CDR1 is SNHLY and CDR2 is FYNNEI. V lost 6 bases, J lost 0 bases, and 4 bases lay in between. CDR3 size: 12 residues. DNA of the CDR3: TGTGCCAGCAGGAGGAGCACAGATACGCAGTATTTT. Translating gives CASRRSTDTQYF.

J is TRBJ1-5 and V is TRBV5-6, with TRBD1 as a possible D gene (5 bases). With 3 bases removed from V and 4 bases from J, the gap between germline ends came to 14 bases. Germline-derived CDR1 and CDR2 are SGHDT and YYEEEE. This CDR3 has 15 amino acids. The CDR3 sequence: CASSSLGGINQPQHF. CDR3 coding DNA: TGTGCCAGCAGCTCCCTGGGGGGAATAAATCAGCCCCAGCATTTT.

The rearrangement uses TRBV19 and TRBJ1-2; TRBD1 might be the D (5 bases). Germline CDR1 LNHDA, CDR2 SQIVND (reference sequence). The CDR3 length is 14 residues. V gave up 3 bases and J gave up 8 bases, with 16 bases separating them. In DNA form, the CDR3 reads TGTGCCAGTAGTATCCACACACGACAGAGGGGCTACACCTTC. Protein: CASSIHTRQRGYTF.

The V gene is TRBV4-1, the J gene TRBJ1-5; no clear D gene. Germline assignment: CDR1 MGHRA and CDR2 YSYEKL. The ends were cut back, 4 bases at V and 0 bases at J, with 10 bases in the middle. The CDR3 spans 15 residues. The CDR3 DNA sequence: TGCGCCAGCAGCCCAAACGAGGATAGCAATCAGCCCCAGCATTTT. As protein: CASSPNEDSNQPQHF.

V is TRBV18 and J is TRBJ2-2, with D unclear. Trimming pared 5 bases from V and 1 base from J, leaving 17 bases between. Germline values: CDR1 KGHSH, CDR2 LQKENI. The CDR3 runs 17 residues. DNA of the CDR3: TGTGCCAGCTCATCAATAGACGGCGCGCGGAACACCGGGGAGCTGTTTTTT. Translating it yields CASSSIDGARNTGELFF. Drawing the rest from reference TRBV18 and TRBJ2-2, the complete variable domain is NAGVMQNPRHLVRRRGQEARLRCSPMKGHSHVYWYRQLPEEGLKFMVYLQKENIIDESGMPKERFSAEFPKEGPSILRIQQVVRGDSAAYFCASSSIDGARNTGELFFGEGSRLTVL.

The V call is TRBV5-1, the J call TRBJ2-2; D might be TRBD2 (6 bases). V shed 3 bases and J shed 0 bases, with 9 bases lying between them. The CDR3 is 15 residues long. Germline values: CDR1 SGHRS, CDR2 YFSETQ. DNA for the CDR3: TGCGCCAGCAGCTGGGACTCATCGAACACCGGGGAGCTGTTTTTT. It codes for CASSWDSSNTGELFF. The entire variable domain, with the rest obtained from reference TRBV5-1 and TRBJ2-2, is as follows: KAGVTQTPRYLIKTRGQQVTLSCSPISGHRSVSWYQQTPGQGLQFLFEYFSETQRNKGNFPGRFSGRQFSNSRSEMNVSTLELGDSALYLCASSWDSSNTGELFFGEGSRLTVL.

This CDR3 is CASGPREYSTDTQYF. The CDR3, as DNA: TGTGCTAGTGGTCCGCGGGAGTACAGCACAGATACGCAGTATTTT. The chain combines TRBV12-5 with TRBJ2-3; 7 nucleotides agree with TRBD2. Germline CDR1 is LGHNT and CDR2 is FRNRAP. The CDR3 covers 15 residues. The junction had 5 bases not matched to a gene; V was cut back by 5 bases and J by 0 bases.

This clone was detected only once. Different DNA sequences within this sample yield the same CDR3. CDR3 bases: TGTGCCAGCAGCTTGGTCGATCAGCCCCAGCATTTT. It specifies CASSLVDQPQHF. The chain links TRBV5-6 to TRBJ1-5; D unresolved. The germline V and J ends were trimmed by 0 bases and 5 bases, with 3 bases remaining between them. There are 12 residues in the CDR3. The germline CDR1 and CDR2 sequences are SGHDT and YYEEEE. Complete variable domain (other parts from reference TRBV5-6 and TRBJ1-5): DAGVTQSPTHLIKTRGQQVTLRCSPKSGHDTVSWYQQALGQGPQFIFQYYEEEERQRGNFPDRFSGHQFPNYSSELNVNALLLGDSALYLCASSLVDQPQHFGDGTRLSIL.